A selection of T cell receptor beta chains follows, all from one sample in a study of cytomegalovirus exposure and HLA in healthy donors. Sequenced by immunoSEQ multiplex PCR; TCRdb stores in-frame clones only, minus some. The sample shows approximately 110,000 clones, roughly four fifths of them seen only once. The sequenced material came from PBMCs. Receptors were obtained from a woman aged 60-75 years in good health and CMV-seropositive. Both conserved end residues are part of each CDR3. The order of the fields is D gene, J gene, V gene, clone size, CDR3 DNA, CDR3 protein. D genes are given only for firm matches. A clone size is listed for some rows: how often the clone was seen (once, few, many), or a class if it is expanded.

d_gene: -; j_gene: TRBJ2-7; v_gene: TRBV10-3; abundance: few; CDR3nt: TGTGCCGCCAGGACAGAGAACTCCTACGAGCAGTACTTC; CDR3aa: CAARTENSYEQYF
d_gene: -; j_gene: TRBJ1-1; v_gene: TRBV7-2; abundance: -; CDR3nt: TGTGCCAGCAGCTTAGATGGGGGAGGTTCCACTGAAGCTTTCTTT; CDR3aa: CASSLDGGGSTEAFF
d_gene: TRBD2; j_gene: TRBJ2-5; v_gene: TRBV30; abundance: -; CDR3nt: TGTGCCTGGAGTGCCAGCCCCTTCACTAGCGGACTCCAAGAGACCCAGTACTTC; CDR3aa: CAWSASPFTSGLQETQYF
d_gene: TRBD1; j_gene: TRBJ2-7; v_gene: TRBV9; abundance: -; CDR3nt: TGTGCCAGCAGCGTAGAAGGGACAGGCCGAAACGAGCAGTACTTC; CDR3aa: CASSVEGTGRNEQYF
d_gene: TRBD1; j_gene: TRBJ1-2; v_gene: TRBV18; abundance: -; CDR3nt: TGTGCCAGCTCACCACCGGGACAGGGGGACTATGGCTACACCTTC; CDR3aa: CASSPPGQGDYGYTF
d_gene: -; j_gene: TRBJ1-3; v_gene: TRBV7-9; abundance: few; CDR3nt: TGTGCCAGCAGAAGAGAAAACACCATATATTTT; CDR3aa: CASRRENTIYF
d_gene: -; j_gene: TRBJ1-1; v_gene: TRBV7-2; abundance: few; CDR3nt: TGTGCCAGCAGCCCGGGGAGGAACACTGAAGCTTTCTTT; CDR3aa: CASSPGRNTEAFF
d_gene: TRBD1; j_gene: TRBJ1-2; v_gene: TRBV18; abundance: -; CDR3nt: TGTGCCAGCTCACCGGTAGACAGGGACTATGGCTACACCTTC; CDR3aa: CASSPVDRDYGYTF
d_gene: TRBD1; j_gene: TRBJ1-1; v_gene: TRBV13; abundance: -; CDR3nt: TGTGCCAGCAGCCGGGACAGGGGGCTCACTGAAGCTTTCTTT; CDR3aa: CASSRDRGLTEAFF
d_gene: -; j_gene: TRBJ1-2; v_gene: TRBV10-2; abundance: -; CDR3nt: TGCGCCAGCAGTGACAGACAGAACTATGGCTACACCTTC; CDR3aa: CASSDRQNYGYTF
d_gene: -; j_gene: TRBJ1-2; v_gene: TRBV27; abundance: -; CDR3nt: TGTGCCAGCAGTTTGTCCGGAGCAAACTATGGCTACACCTTC; CDR3aa: CASSLSGANYGYTF
d_gene: TRBD2; j_gene: TRBJ2-3; v_gene: TRBV11-3; abundance: -; CDR3nt: TGTGCCAGCAGCCCCCGCCACGATAGCGGGACGGCGCAGTATTTT; CDR3aa: CASSPRHDSGTAQYF
d_gene: TRBD1; j_gene: TRBJ1-5; v_gene: TRBV11-2; abundance: -; CDR3nt: TGTGCCAGCAGCGTAGGGACAGGGGGTAGCGGGGATAGCAATCAGCCCCAGCATTTT; CDR3aa: CASSVGTGGSGDSNQPQHF
d_gene: TRBD1; j_gene: TRBJ1-2; v_gene: TRBV7-2; abundance: -; CDR3nt: TGTGCCAGCACTGAGGGCAGGGACAGTGGCTACACCTTC; CDR3aa: CASTEGRDSGYTF
d_gene: TRBD2; j_gene: TRBJ2-5; v_gene: TRBV30; abundance: medium-sized; CDR3nt: TGTGCCTGGAGTCCACCCGGGAGGGGCCTAAAATGGCGGGGGCCCCAAGAGACCCAGTACTTC; CDR3aa: CAWSPPGRGLKWRGPQETQYF
d_gene: TRBD1; j_gene: TRBJ2-2; v_gene: TRBV9; abundance: -; CDR3nt: TGTGCCAGCAGCCCCTACGACAGGGTTAACACCGGGGAGCTGTTTTTT; CDR3aa: CASSPYDRVNTGELFF
d_gene: -; j_gene: TRBJ2-6; v_gene: TRBV19; abundance: few; CDR3nt: TGTGCCAGTAGTATATCCGGGGGAACTGGGGCCAACGTCCTGACTTTC; CDR3aa: CASSISGGTGANVLTF
d_gene: -; j_gene: TRBJ1-1; v_gene: TRBV7-8; abundance: -; CDR3nt: TGTGCCAGCAGCTTAAGACAGAACACTGAAGCTTTCTTT; CDR3aa: CASSLRQNTEAFF
d_gene: -; j_gene: TRBJ1-2; v_gene: TRBV5-1; abundance: -; CDR3nt: TGCGCCAGCAGCCCCACAGGGCAGGGCGTCTATGGCTACACCTTC; CDR3aa: CASSPTGQGVYGYTF
d_gene: TRBD1; j_gene: TRBJ1-5; v_gene: TRBV6-5; abundance: once; CDR3nt: TGTGCCAGCATTTTCTCAGGGGGCGCGGGCAATCAGCCCCAGCATTTT; CDR3aa: CASIFSGGAGNQPQHF
d_gene: TRBD1; j_gene: TRBJ2-1; v_gene: TRBV7-3; abundance: once; CDR3nt: TGTGCCAGCAGCTTATTCCCCCTTACAGGGGCCACGGTGCTTAATGAGCAGTTCTTC; CDR3aa: CASSLFPLTGATVLNEQFF
d_gene: -; j_gene: TRBJ1-3; v_gene: TRBV7-3; abundance: -; CDR3nt: TGTGCCAGCAGCTTAGGGTCTACAGGGCACGGAAACACCATATATTTT; CDR3aa: CASSLGSTGHGNTIYF
d_gene: -; j_gene: TRBJ2-7; v_gene: TRBV6-1; abundance: -; CDR3nt: TGTGCCAGCAGTTTCTGGACAGATGAGCAGTACTTC; CDR3aa: CASSFWTDEQYF
d_gene: TRBD2; j_gene: TRBJ2-3; v_gene: TRBV4-3; abundance: once; CDR3nt: TGCGCCAGCAGCCCCAGTGCGCTAGCGGGAGTAGATACGCAGTATTTT; CDR3aa: CASSPSALAGVDTQYF
d_gene: TRBD1; j_gene: TRBJ2-7; v_gene: TRBV6-5; abundance: -; CDR3nt: TGTGCCAGCAGCTTAATCGGGACAGGGACCTACGAGCAGTACTTC; CDR3aa: CASSLIGTGTYEQYF
d_gene: TRBD1; j_gene: TRBJ1-2; v_gene: TRBV9; abundance: -; CDR3nt: TGTGCCAGCAGCGTAGGATTGGACGGGGACAGCGACCTGACTAGGGGCTACACCTTC; CDR3aa: CASSVGLDGDSDLTRGYTF
d_gene: TRBD1; j_gene: TRBJ1-6; v_gene: TRBV28; abundance: -; CDR3nt: TGTGCCAGCAGTTCTCACAGGGGTACCGTGCCCCTCCACTTT; CDR3aa: CASSSHRGTVPLHF
d_gene: -; j_gene: TRBJ2-5; v_gene: TRBV5-1; abundance: -; CDR3nt: TGCGCCAGCAGCTTATCCGGCCAAGAGACCCAGTACTTC; CDR3aa: CASSLSGQETQYF
d_gene: TRBD1; j_gene: TRBJ1-5; v_gene: TRBV11-2; abundance: -; CDR3nt: TGTGCCAGCAGCTTCGGACAGGGTAGTAGGGAGGATCAGCCCCAGCATTTT; CDR3aa: CASSFGQGSREDQPQHF